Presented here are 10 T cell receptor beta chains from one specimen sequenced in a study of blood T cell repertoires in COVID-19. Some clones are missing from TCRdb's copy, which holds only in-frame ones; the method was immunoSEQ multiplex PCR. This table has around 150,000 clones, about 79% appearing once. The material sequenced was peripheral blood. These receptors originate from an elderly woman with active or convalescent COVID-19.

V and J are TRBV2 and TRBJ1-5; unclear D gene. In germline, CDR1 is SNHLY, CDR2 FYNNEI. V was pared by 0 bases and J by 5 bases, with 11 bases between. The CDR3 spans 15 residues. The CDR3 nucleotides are TGTGCCAGCAGTGAAGCGCGGGTAAATGATCAGCCCCAGCATTTT. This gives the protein CASSEARVNDQPQHF.

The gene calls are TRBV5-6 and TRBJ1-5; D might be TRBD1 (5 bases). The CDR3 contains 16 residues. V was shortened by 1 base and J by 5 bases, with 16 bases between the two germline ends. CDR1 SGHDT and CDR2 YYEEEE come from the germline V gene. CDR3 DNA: TGTGCCAGCAGCTTGAGGGTCCCGGGGGAAGATCAGCCCCAGCATTTT. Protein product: CASSLRVPGEDQPQHF.

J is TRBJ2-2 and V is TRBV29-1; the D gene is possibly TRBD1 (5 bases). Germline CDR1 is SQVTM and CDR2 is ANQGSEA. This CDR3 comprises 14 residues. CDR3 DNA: TGCAGGGCTGGACGGCAGGGGAACACCGGGGAGCTGTTTTTT. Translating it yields CRAGRQGNTGELFF.

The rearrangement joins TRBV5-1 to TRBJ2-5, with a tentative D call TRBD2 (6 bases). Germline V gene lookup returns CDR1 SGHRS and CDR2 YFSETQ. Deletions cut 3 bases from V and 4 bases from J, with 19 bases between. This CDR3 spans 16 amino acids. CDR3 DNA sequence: TGCGCCAGCAGCTCAAGAACCCTAGCGTTACCAGAGACCCAGTACTTC. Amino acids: CASSSRTLALPETQYF.

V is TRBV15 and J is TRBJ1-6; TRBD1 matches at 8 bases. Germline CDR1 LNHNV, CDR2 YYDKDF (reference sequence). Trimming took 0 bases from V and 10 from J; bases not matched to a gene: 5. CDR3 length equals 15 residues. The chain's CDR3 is CATSRDQGAGSPLHF. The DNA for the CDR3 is TGTGCCACCAGCAGAGACCAGGGGGCGGGCTCACCCCTCCACTTT.

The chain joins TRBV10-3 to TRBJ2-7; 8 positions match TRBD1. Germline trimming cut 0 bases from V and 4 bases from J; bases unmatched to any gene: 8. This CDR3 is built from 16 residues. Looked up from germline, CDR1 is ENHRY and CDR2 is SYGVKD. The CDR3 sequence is CAISESPPGQGYEQYF. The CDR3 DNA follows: TGTGCCATCAGTGAGTCCCCCCCCGGACAGGGTTACGAGCAGTACTTC.

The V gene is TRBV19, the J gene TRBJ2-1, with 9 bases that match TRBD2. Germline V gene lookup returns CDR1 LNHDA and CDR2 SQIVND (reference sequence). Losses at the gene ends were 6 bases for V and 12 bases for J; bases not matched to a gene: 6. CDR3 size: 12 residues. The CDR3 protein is CASRHSGGGQFF. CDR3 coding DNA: TGTGCCAGTAGGCATAGCGGGGGAGGGCAGTTCTTC.

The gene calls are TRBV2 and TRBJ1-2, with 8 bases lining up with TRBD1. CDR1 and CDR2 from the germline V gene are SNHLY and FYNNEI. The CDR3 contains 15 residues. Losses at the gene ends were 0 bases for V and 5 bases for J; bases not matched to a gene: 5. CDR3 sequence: CASSEADRVGYGYTF. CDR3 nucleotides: TGTGCCAGCAGTGAAGCGGACAGGGTAGGGTATGGCTACACCTTC.

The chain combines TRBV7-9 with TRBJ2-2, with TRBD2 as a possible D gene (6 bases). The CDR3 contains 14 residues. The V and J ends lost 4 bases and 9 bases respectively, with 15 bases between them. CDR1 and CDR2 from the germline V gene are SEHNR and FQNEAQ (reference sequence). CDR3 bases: TGTGCCAGCAGCTACCGGGACTCAGGGCGGGAGCTGTTTTTT. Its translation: CASSYRDSGRELFF. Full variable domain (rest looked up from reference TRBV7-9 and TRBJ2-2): DTGVSQNPRHKITKRGQNVTFRCDPISEHNRLYWYRQTLGQGPEFLTYFQNEAQLEKSRLLSDRFSAERPKGSFSTLEIQRTEQGDSAMYLCASSYRDSGRELFFGEGSRLTVL.

DNA of the CDR3: TGTGCCAGCAGCCAAGATTCCCGGTCGCTAGCGGGGGCAAACAATGAGCAGTTCTTC. Translated: CASSQDSRSLAGANNEQFF. The chain uses TRBV3-1 (or the pseudogene TRBV3-2) and TRBJ2-1, with TRBD2 identical over 10 bases. The CDR3 has 19 amino acids. V lost 0 bases, J lost 5 bases, and 13 bases stayed unmatched. The germline V gene has CDR1 LGHDT and CDR2 YNNKEL (reference sequence).